The 25 T cell receptor beta chains listed next were all sequenced from one sample in a study of T cells expressing NK-cell markers. After re-calling the 5' RACE reads, TCRdb lists one entry per CDR3 protein, DNA absent. Recorded for this sample: approximately 550,000 distinct CDR3 sequences. The sequenced sample was blood T cells: a sorted CD56 or NKG2C T cell subset, CD4+ or CD8+ T cells, or bulk PBMC T cells (not recorded which). The receptor set was obtained from a man younger than 35 in good health.

The V gene is TRBV11-2, the J gene TRBJ2-3; the D gene TCRdb calls, TRBD1, cannot be checked with no DNA. CDR1 SGHAT and CDR2 FQNNGV come from the germline V gene. The CDR3 sequence is 18 residues long. CDR3 sequence: CASSSPGRGDTQPDTQYF.

V and J are TRBV11-2 and TRBJ2-5; the D call of TRBD1 rests on TCRdb alone, since no DNA is present to check it. Germline CDR1 and CDR2: SGHAT and FQNNGV. This CDR3 spans 14 amino acids. The CDR3 region is CASSLDGGLQTQYF.

This chain joins TRBV5-6 and TRBJ1-4; the TCRdb D gene call, TRBD1, has no DNA to confirm it. CDR3 length: 14 residues. Per germline, CDR1 SGHDT and CDR2 YYEEEE. CDR3 residues: CASSLDGIGEKLFF.

The V and J genes are TRBV25-1 and TRBJ2-3; the TRBD1 assignment by TCRdb is unverifiable without DNA. This CDR3 is built from 14 residues. Germline assignment: CDR1 MGHDK and CDR2 SYGVNS. The CDR3 reads CASSETGATDTQYF.

The V call is TRBV14, the J call TRBJ2-1; TCRdb designates TRBD2, a call that cannot be tested without DNA. Germline V gene lookup returns CDR1 SGHDN and CDR2 FVKESK. This CDR3 is built from 12 residues. This CDR3 is CASSQISRPQFF. Looking up the rest from reference TRBV14 and TRBJ2-1 gives the full variable domain: EAGVTQFPSHSVIEKGQTVTLRCDPISGHDNLYWYRRVMGKEIKFLLHFVKESKQDESGMPNNRFLAERTGGTYSTLKVQPAELEDSGVYFCASSQISRPQFFGPGTRLTVL.

The chain links TRBV20-1 to TRBJ1-5; TCRdb's D gene call, TRBD1, goes unchecked for lack of DNA. Germline V lookup: CDR1 DFQATT, CDR2 SNEGSKA (reference sequence). The CDR3 consists of 15 residues. The CDR3 loop is CSARVPLGSNQPQHF.

The chain has TRBV28 and TRBJ2-4; the TCRdb call, TRBD2, lacks DNA for checking. This CDR3 region has 15 residues. Germline loops: CDR1 MDHEN, CDR2 SYDVKM. CDR3 in amino acids: CASSSSPGLGNIQYF. The full variable domain, its missing parts supplied by reference TRBV28 and TRBJ2-4, is DVKVTQSSRYLVKRTGEKVFLECVQDMDHENMFWYRQDPGLGLRLIYFSYDVKMKEKGDIPEGYSVSREKKERFSLILESASTNQTSMYLCASSSSPGLGNIQYFGAGTRLSVL.

The chain recombines TRBV25-1 with TRBJ2-3; absent DNA, TCRdb's TRBD1 call cannot be checked. The CDR3 extends over 15 amino acids. Germline V gene data show CDR1 as MGHDK and CDR2 as SYGVNS. CDR3 amino acids: CASSPGTDFTDTQYF.

The chain employs TRBV4-1 and TRBJ1-2. Germline loops: CDR1 MGHRA, CDR2 YSYEKL. This CDR3 has 15 residues. The CDR3 loop is CASSQDPAEAYGYTF.

J is TRBJ2-3 and V is TRBV4-3; TCRdb picks TRBD2, but there is no DNA to check that call. Germline values: CDR1 LGHNA, CDR2 YSLEER. The CDR3 length is 15 residues. The CDR3 loop is CASSSQRGSTDTQYF.

This chain joins TRBV20-1 and TRBJ2-4; TCRdb indicates TRBD1, and absent DNA this call remains unverified. This CDR3 has 13 residues. Germline assignment: CDR1 DFQATT and CDR2 SNEGSKA (reference sequence). CDR3 loop: CSATDREKNIQYF.

This chain joins TRBV7-2 and TRBJ2-7; no DNA is available, so the TRBD2 call from TCRdb remains unchecked. This CDR3 spans 18 amino acids. Germline V gene data show CDR1 as SGHTA and CDR2 as FQGNSA. The CDR3 here is CASSLAYHGTSGKNEQYF.

The chain links TRBV7-9 to TRBJ1-1. This CDR3 has 11 amino acids. CDR1 and CDR2 from the germline V gene are SEHNR and FQNEAQ (reference sequence). CDR3 sequence: CASSQEHEAFF. The full variable domain, in which reference TRBV7-9 and TRBJ1-1 provide the parts outside the CDR3, is DTGVSQNPRHKITKRGQNVTFRCDPISEHNRLYWYRQTLGQGPEFLTYFQNEAQLEKSRLLSDRFSAERPKGSFSTLEIQRTEQGDSAMYLCASSQEHEAFFGQGTRLTVV.

The chain is built from TRBV4-1 and TRBJ2-1; TCRdb outputs TRBD2, but without DNA this stays unchecked. CDR1 and CDR2 from the germline V gene are MGHRA and YSYEKL. The CDR3 is made up of 21 amino acids. The CDR3 reads CASSQDWGRGLAGGPYNEQFF.

The chain uses TRBV15 and TRBJ2-1; the D call from TCRdb, TRBD1, cannot be confirmed without DNA. Germline V gene data show CDR1 as LNHNV and CDR2 as YYDKDF (reference sequence). This CDR3 has 16 amino acids. CDR3 region: CATSREGQGSDNEQFF.

This sequence joins TRBV5-1 and TRBJ2-5; absent DNA, TCRdb's TRBD2 call cannot be checked. CDR1 is SGHRS, CDR2 YFSETQ, per germline. The CDR3 consists of 16 residues. The CDR3 sequence is CASSLEPSGSLETQYF.

The chain couples TRBV6-2 or TRBV6-3 to TRBJ2-7; TCRdb lists TRBD1, though no DNA is available to test this call. The CDR3 has 13 amino acids. CDR1 MNHEY and CDR2 SVGEGT come from the germline V gene. The CDR3 protein is CASRNQGAHEQYF.

The chain combines TRBV5-1 with TRBJ2-5; TCRdb picks TRBD1, but there is no DNA to check that call. This CDR3 has 15 residues. The germline CDR1 and CDR2 sequences are SGHRS and YFSETQ. This chain's CDR3 is CASSSTGGRQETQYF.

The chain joins TRBV5-6 to TRBJ2-5; TCRdb reports TRBD2, a call that lacks DNA to check it against. Germline V gene data show CDR1 as SGHDT and CDR2 as YYEEEE. This CDR3 has 16 residues. The CDR3 loop is CASTPGLAGRWETQYF.

The chain recombines TRBV7-2 with TRBJ2-7; lacking DNA, the TRBD1 call made by TCRdb goes unchecked. Germline CDR1 reads SGHTA; CDR2 reads FQGNSA. The CDR3 contains 15 residues. CDR3 region: CASSPVGVPYYEQYF.

The CDR3 loop is CSARSGTEETQYF. The chain is built from TRBV20-1 and TRBJ2-5; lacking DNA, the TRBD1 call made by TCRdb goes unchecked. The germline CDR1 and CDR2 sequences are DFQATT and SNEGSKA (reference sequence). The CDR3 has 13 amino acids.

The V and J genes are TRBV28 and TRBJ2-3; the TRBD1 assignment by TCRdb is unverifiable without DNA. The germline CDR1 and CDR2 sequences are MDHEN and SYDVKM. The CDR3 runs 16 residues. The CDR3 reads CASSTLQGRLADTQYF.

The chain joins TRBV20-1 to TRBJ2-1; TCRdb reports TRBD2, a call that lacks DNA to check it against. This CDR3 comprises 17 residues. Looked up from germline, CDR1 is DFQATT and CDR2 is SNEGSKA (reference sequence). The CDR3 protein is CSARMGLAGGFNNEQFF.

This rearrangement joins TRBV30 to TRBJ2-1; TCRdb designates TRBD2, a call that cannot be tested without DNA. CDR1 GTSNPN and CDR2 SVGIG come from the germline V gene (reference sequence). The CDR3 is made up of 14 amino acids. This CDR3 is CAWSGGGSSNEQFF.

The chain links TRBV4-3 to TRBJ2-5. The germline V gene has CDR1 LGHNA and CDR2 YSLEER. The CDR3 sequence is 13 residues long. The CDR3: CASSLDAAGTQYF.